The 10 T cell receptor beta chains presented below share a single source sample, sequenced in a study of blood T cell repertoires in COVID-19. Sequencing used immunoSEQ multiplex PCR; TCRdb keeps in-frame clones, though not all of them. The sample has some 240,000 clones, around 84% seen once; the top ten hold 1.4%. The sequenced sample was peripheral blood. The receptor source for this set is a woman in her 40s who had recovered from COVID-19.

The table lists this clone with a count of one. V and J are TRBV3-1 (or the pseudogene TRBV3-2) and TRBJ2-1; 11 bases match TRBD2. CDR3 length: 19 residues. With 3 bases clipped from V and 5 bases from J, the junction kept 15 bases outside the gene matches. Germline V gene data show CDR1 as LGHDT and CDR2 as YNNKEL (reference sequence). The CDR3 reads CASSQGSSGGAGRNNEQFF. CDR3 in DNA: TGTGCCAGCAGCCAGGGGAGTAGCGGGGGGGCCGGGAGGAACAATGAGCAGTTCTTC.

The chain recombines TRBV27 with TRBJ2-7; D is perhaps TRBD2 (6 bases). CDR1 and CDR2 (germline): MNHEY, SMNVEV (reference sequence). This CDR3 has 15 amino acids. The V end was cut by 5 bases, the J end by 2 bases, with 16 bases between. The CDR3 DNA follows: TGTGCCAGCAGTCTCCTAAAGACTAGTCCCTACGAGCAGTACTTC. Translated: CASSLLKTSPYEQYF.

The chain couples TRBV5-1 to TRBJ2-5; 12 bases are a match to TRBD2. Germline CDR1 is SGHRS and CDR2 is YFSETQ. V dropped 5 bases and J dropped 0; count of bases not matched to a gene: 2. This CDR3 region has 15 residues. CDR3 sequence reads: CASSRLAGDQETQYF. Written as DNA, the CDR3 is TGCGCCAGCAGTCGACTAGCGGGGGACCAAGAGACCCAGTACTTC.

This clone has at least ten counts. This chain uses TRBV6-5 with TRBJ1-2; 8 nucleotides align to TRBD1. V trimming: 6 bases; J trimming: 7 bases; junction bases outside the gene matches: 13. Germline CDR1 and CDR2: MNHEY and SVGAGI. CDR3 length: 15 residues. The DNA of the CDR3 is TGTGCCAGCAGAAGAGAGACAGGGGTTTCTGGTGGCTACACCTTC. Its translation: CASRRETGVSGGYTF.

V usage is TRBV5-1 and J usage is TRBJ2-7; D may be TRBD2 (8 bases). The length of the CDR3 is 16 residues. V lost 0 bases to trimming and J lost 0 bases, with 13 bases between them. Germline V CDR1 and CDR2: SGHRS, YFSETQ. CDR3 loop: CASSLAGRGLSYEQYF. CDR3 DNA: TGCGCCAGCAGCTTGGCCGGGAGGGGGCTCTCCTACGAGCAGTACTTC.

The rearrangement uses TRBV6-1 and TRBJ1-5; D is perhaps TRBD1 (5 bases). The length of the CDR3 is 16 residues. The V gene lost 2 bases and the J gene lost 1 base, with 12 bases spanning the gap. The germline V gene has CDR1 MNHNS and CDR2 SASEGT. Here the CDR3 DNA reads TGTGCCAGCAGTGAATTGGGGGGTATGAGCAATCAGCCCCAGCATTTT. Translation: CASSELGGMSNQPQHF.

This clone was counted once. The chain is built from TRBV30 and TRBJ1-1; 11 bases agree with TRBD1. There are 14 residues in the CDR3. The V gene's germline CDR1 is GTSNPN and CDR2 SVGIG (reference sequence). The V and J ends lost 6 bases and 0 bases, in that order; junction bases with no gene match: 3. The CDR3 coding sequence is TGTGCCTGCGGGACAGGGGGAATGAACACTGAAGCTTTCTTT. It translates to CACGTGGMNTEAFF.

In its sample, this clone was seen many times. This sample includes further DNA sequences coding for the same CDR3. The gene calls are TRBV18 and TRBJ2-2; D is ambiguous. The CDR3 is made up of 14 amino acids. Trimming removed 3 bases from V and 3 bases from J, with 8 bases in between. Looked up from germline, CDR1 is KGHSH and CDR2 is LQKENI. CDR3 sequence reads: CASSPPSYTGELFF. Written as DNA, the CDR3 is TGTGCCAGCTCACCCCCGAGTTACACCGGGGAGCTGTTTTTT.

The chain recombines TRBV10-3 with TRBJ1-2, with a weak D call TRBD1 (6 bases). With 4 bases removed from V and 4 bases from J, the gap between germline ends came to 13 bases. The CDR3 is 14 residues long. Looked up from germline, CDR1 is ENHRY and CDR2 is SYGVKD. The CDR3 sequence is CAISGQGSFYGYTF. As DNA, the CDR3 is TGTGCCATCAGTGGTCAGGGGTCGTTCTATGGCTACACCTTC.

V and J are TRBV6-5 and TRBJ2-1; D is perhaps TRBD2 (7 bases). Trimming pared 3 bases from V and 6 bases from J, leaving 12 bases between. CDR1 and CDR2 from the germline V gene are MNHEY and SVGAGI. The CDR3 spans 14 residues. The chain's CDR3 is CASSYGGGPNEQFF. The CDR3 DNA sequence: TGTGCCAGCAGTTATGGCGGGGGCCCCAATGAGCAGTTCTTC.